Listed here is a single T cell receptor (beta chain). Antigen: not known. The data were taken from a study of shared clonotypes between healthy human individuals. Points from the study as a whole: Larger estimated richness was generally recorded for naive subsets relative to memory subsets. Rarefaction curves obtained for sorted subsets showed sequencing incomplete despite large depth.

Deletions cut 6 bases from V and 5 bases from J, with 17 bases between. The CDR3 is 15 residues long. Per germline, CDR1 SNHLY and CDR2 FYNNEI. A deep-level run was used for the assay. Sequencing used immunoSEQ multiplex PCR; TCRdb keeps in-frame clones, though not all of them. This sample yields a few million clones, of which about 93% are seen a single time; under 2% belongs to the top ten. The naive CD8 population came from CD45RO-negative cells selected for CCR7, without terminally differentiated effector memory CD45RA+ cells. The chain joins TRBV2 to TRBJ1-3; D is undetermined. The receptor comes from a man between 18 and 29 years old in good health. Some clones in this sample may be carry-over from other donors' samples. The material sequenced was naive CD8+ T cells from PBMCs. The CDR3 spells CASSPIMNTRNTIYF. CDR3 bases: TGTGCCAGCAGCCCTATAATGAATACGCGAAACACCATATATTTT.